A single T cell receptor (beta chain) is shown here with its context. CDR3 length: 14 residues. The J segment lost 4 bases and the V segment lost 3 bases, leaving 5 bases of the junction unmatched. Per germline, CDR1 PRHDT and CDR2 FYEKMQ (reference sequence). Sequenced by immunoSEQ multiplex PCR; TCRdb stores in-frame clones only, minus some. The sample shows approximately 61,000 clones, around nine tenths of them seen only once. The sample originates from a study of OX40 agonist ivuxolimab in advanced cancers. The specimen was CD4+ or CD8+ T cells sorted from blood, collected in a trial of the OX40 agonist ivuxolimab. This chain links TRBV13 with TRBJ2-7, with TRBD2 matching 8 bases. This sequence originates from an adult with an advanced solid tumor such as melanoma, head and neck, liver or kidney cancer. The CDR3 region is CASSFGPGGYEQYF. CDR3 nucleotides: TGTGCCAGCAGCTTCGGACCGGGGGGGTACGAGCAGTACTTC.